A single sample is the source of the 26 T cell receptor beta chains below, sequenced in a study of cytomegalovirus exposure and HLA in healthy donors. The table came from immunoSEQ multiplex PCR; TCRdb's copy has only in-frame clones and leaves some out. The top ten hold approximately 0.8% of the sample, which has more than 300,000 clones, approximately 90% seen once. Sequencing was performed on PBMCs. These receptors came from a woman younger than 35 in good health and CMV-seronegative.

The chain joins TRBV4-1 to TRBJ1-1, with TRBD1 identical over 8 bases. This CDR3 region has 14 residues. V was pared by 3 bases and J by 9 bases, with 9 bases of the junction left unmatched. The germline V gene encodes CDR1 MGHRA and CDR2 YSYEKL. The CDR3 sequence: CASSHHGQGLQAFF. CDR3 DNA sequence: TGCGCCAGCAGCCACCATGGACAGGGACTACAAGCTTTCTTT.

This clone was observed a few times. The J gene is TRBJ2-5, the V gene TRBV7-9; 7 bases are a match to TRBD1. V shed 4 bases and J 5 bases; nucleotides not matched to a gene: 10. Germline V gene sequence: CDR1 SEHNR, CDR2 FQNEAQ (reference sequence). The CDR3 extends over 15 amino acids. CDR3 in amino acids: CASSSTTRGRETQYF. DNA of the CDR3: TGTGCCAGCAGCTCAACTACTAGGGGGCGGGAGACCCAGTACTTC.

This clone has only one observation. V gene TRBV6-6 combines with J gene TRBJ1-2; D not certain. With 2 bases removed from V and 2 bases from J, the gap between germline ends came to 12 bases. The CDR3 length is 15 residues. CDR1 is MNHNY and CDR2 is SVGAGI in the germline V gene (reference sequence). The CDR3 nucleotides read TGTGCCAGCAGTTACAGTCCTTCAGTAAACTATGGCTACACCTTC. This codes for CASSYSPSVNYGYTF.

This clone was counted between two and nine times. The genes are TRBV30 and TRBJ1-1; D uncertain. Germline V lookup: CDR1 GTSNPN, CDR2 SVGIG (reference sequence). The V gene lost 0 bases and the J gene lost 5 bases, with 10 bases spanning the gap. The CDR3 runs to 13 residues. This CDR3 is CAWSVDQRTEAFF. DNA for the CDR3: TGTGCCTGGAGTGTTGACCAGAGGACTGAAGCTTTCTTT.

This chain links TRBV6-5 with TRBJ1-2; D might be TRBD1 (6 bases). This CDR3 has 11 amino acids. CDR1 and CDR2 from the germline V gene are MNHEY and SVGAGI. Trimming removed 8 bases from V and 4 bases from J, with 8 bases in between. CDR3 sequence (DNA): TGTGCCAGCCAAGGGGGCTATGGCTACACCTTC. Translated, it gives CASQGGYGYTF.

V is TRBV14 and J is TRBJ1-2, with a weak D call TRBD1 (5 bases). With 4 bases removed from V and 2 bases from J, the gap between germline ends came to 23 bases. Germline V gives CDR1 SGHDN, CDR2 FVKESK. The CDR3 loop spans 18 amino acids. The CDR3 is CASSPRRGETGFNYGYTF. The CDR3 nucleotides are TGTGCCAGCAGCCCACGGAGGGGAGAAACCGGCTTCAACTATGGCTACACCTTC. The entire variable domain, with the rest obtained from reference TRBV14 and TRBJ1-2, is as follows: EAGVTQFPSHSVIEKGQTVTLRCDPISGHDNLYWYRRVMGKEIKFLLHFVKESKQDESGMPNNRFLAERTGGTYSTLKVQPAELEDSGVYFCASSPRRGETGFNYGYTFGSGTRLTVV.

This chain connects TRBV9 to TRBJ1-5; perhaps TRBD1 as D (6 bases). The V end lost 1 base, the J end lost 4 bases, and 6 bases lay between the germline ends. In germline, CDR1 is SGDLS, CDR2 YYNGEE. This CDR3 has 13 amino acids. The CDR3 is CASSVRGNQPQHF. In DNA form, the CDR3 reads TGTGCCAGCAGCGTAAGGGGGAATCAGCCCCAGCATTTT.

This chain links TRBV29-1 with TRBJ2-5; D gene unclear. The CDR3 is 13 amino acids. Trimming shortened V by 7 bases and J by 1 base, and 13 bases separated the two germline ends. Germline assignment: CDR1 SQVTM and CDR2 ANQGSEA. Here the CDR3 reads CSAIVLAQETQYF. In DNA form, the CDR3 reads TGCAGCGCTATCGTCTTAGCCCAAGAGACCCAGTACTTC.

CDR3 sequence (DNA): TGTGCCAGCAGCTTAGACGCTAGCTACACCGGGGAGCTGTTTTTT. It codes for CASSLDASYTGELFF. This chain uses TRBV11-2 with TRBJ2-2; weak D call: TRBD2 (5 bases). The CDR3 length is 15 residues. The ends were cut back, 0 bases at V and 3 bases at J, with 8 bases in the middle. Germline V lookup: CDR1 SGHAT, CDR2 FQNNGV.

This clone was counted a few times. This sequence joins TRBV2 and TRBJ1-2; D gene uncertain. CDR3 length: 11 amino acids. V lost 4 bases and J lost 4, with 4 bases in between. Germline CDR1 SNHLY, CDR2 FYNNEI. CDR3 sequence reads: CASSASYGYTF. The CDR3, as DNA: TGTGCCAGCAGTGCCAGCTATGGCTACACCTTC.

The chain is built from TRBV11-3 and TRBJ2-5, with 10 bases aligning to TRBD2. Unmatched junction bases numbered 8, after V lost 5 bases and J lost 5 bases. The CDR3 is made up of 15 amino acids. Germline V CDR1 and CDR2: SGHNT, YENEEA. The CDR3 sequence: CASSPSSGGLETQYF. In nucleotides, the CDR3 is TGTGCCAGCAGCCCCTCTAGCGGGGGTTTGGAGACCCAGTACTTC.

This clone appeared a few times. The chain joins TRBV5-1 to TRBJ1-3, with TRBD1 identical over 7 bases. The CDR3 consists of 15 residues. V shed 4 bases, J shed 4 bases, and the junction held 8 bases outside the gene matches. The germline gives CDR1 SGHRS, CDR2 YFSETQ. The CDR3 DNA reads TGCGCCAGCAGCCCGGACAGGTTGGCCGGAAACACCATATATTTT. Translating it yields CASSPDRLAGNTIYF.

This clone showed up just once. The chain employs TRBV28 and TRBJ1-5, with a tentative D call TRBD1 (6 bases). The V and J ends lost 7 bases and 7 bases respectively, with 17 bases between them. The CDR3 sequence is 14 residues long. The germline CDR1 and CDR2 sequences are MDHEN and SYDVKM. The DNA of the CDR3 is TGTGCCAGCATAGGGGGGGCCGGGGGACAGCCCCAGCATTTT. Translated, it gives CASIGGAGGQPQHF.

The rearrangement links TRBV6-1 to TRBJ2-1, with 10 bases identical to TRBD2. From germline, CDR1 is MNHNS and CDR2 SASEGT. This CDR3 has 15 residues. Trimming at V came to 8 bases and at J to 3 bases, leaving 7 bases not matched to a gene. The CDR3, as DNA: TGTGCCAGCCTGCTTGGGACTAGCGTCTACAATGAGCAGTTCTTC. This codes for CASLLGTSVYNEQFF.

This chain links TRBV27 with TRBJ2-1; 9 nucleotides match TRBD1. Germline V gives CDR1 MNHEY, CDR2 SMNVEV (reference sequence). The CDR3 covers 16 residues. J gave up 4 bases and V 7 bases, and 11 bases lay outside the gene matches. The DNA for the CDR3 is TGTGCCAGCAAGACCTTCATCGGGACAGGGTACAATGAGCAGTTCTTC. This translates into CASKTFIGTGYNEQFF.

The rearrangement links TRBV27 to TRBJ2-1; 7 nucleotides agree with TRBD2. Germline V gene lookup returns CDR1 MNHEY and CDR2 SMNVEV (reference sequence). V was clipped by 0 bases and J by 10 bases; unmatched bases: 6. CDR3 length: 14 amino acids. CDR3 sequence: CASSLSSGVREQFF. In DNA, the CDR3 is TGTGCCAGCAGTTTATCGAGCGGGGTGCGGGAGCAGTTCTTC.

This chain uses TRBV7-9 with TRBJ1-6; 8 nucleotides match TRBD1. The CDR3 has 19 residues. CDR1 and CDR2 (germline): SEHNR, FQNEAQ (reference sequence). V was pared by 4 bases and J by 0 bases, with 11 bases of the junction left unmatched. The CDR3 sequence: CASSSPGQGQSSYNSPLHF. The CDR3 DNA sequence: TGTGCCAGCAGCTCCCCAGGACAGGGCCAAAGCTCCTATAATTCACCCCTCCACTTT.

V is TRBV28 and J is TRBJ2-1; 9 nucleotides agree with TRBD1. Germline loops: CDR1 MDHEN, CDR2 SYDVKM. With 5 bases clipped from V and 5 bases from J, the junction kept 19 bases outside the gene matches. There are 19 residues in the CDR3. The CDR3 sequence: CASSPRGPGTGRGHNEQFF. The CDR3 nucleotides are TGTGCCAGCAGTCCCCGGGGGCCCGGGACAGGGAGGGGGCACAATGAGCAGTTCTTC. Full variable domain (remainder filled in from reference TRBV28 and TRBJ2-1): DVKVTQSSRYLVKRTGEKVFLECVQDMDHENMFWYRQDPGLGLRLIYFSYDVKMKEKGDIPEGYSVSREKKERFSLILESASTNQTSMYLCASSPRGPGTGRGHNEQFFGPGTRLTVL.

This chain uses TRBV18 with TRBJ1-6, with unresolved D. V was trimmed by 5 bases and J by 7 bases, leaving 9 bases between them. This CDR3 is built from 13 residues. From germline, CDR1 is KGHSH and CDR2 LQKENI. In nucleotides, the CDR3 is TGTGCCAGCTCAACGGAGATGAATTCACCCCTCCACTTT. Translating gives CASSTEMNSPLHF.

The chain links TRBV27 to TRBJ2-7, with TRBD2 identical over 13 bases. This CDR3 region has 15 residues. V was clipped by 4 bases and J by 5 bases; unmatched bases: 5. Germline CDR1 is MNHEY and CDR2 is SMNVEV (reference sequence). The CDR3 loop is CASSSGTSGKNEQYF. In DNA, the CDR3 is TGTGCCAGCAGTTCCGGGACTAGCGGGAAGAACGAGCAGTACTTC.

This chain connects TRBV28 to TRBJ2-7, with TRBD2 as a possible D gene (6 bases). Trimming cost V 3 bases and J 6 bases, with 27 bases left between them. Germline assignment: CDR1 MDHEN and CDR2 SYDVKM. This CDR3 has 18 residues. In DNA, the CDR3 is TGTGCCAGCAGTTTCGCGGGGCGGCTTAACAATCCGGTAGCCGAGCAGTACTTC. This encodes CASSFAGRLNNPVAEQYF. The full variable domain, its missing parts supplied by reference TRBV28 and TRBJ2-7, is DVKVTQSSRYLVKRTGEKVFLECVQDMDHENMFWYRQDPGLGLRLIYFSYDVKMKEKGDIPEGYSVSREKKERFSLILESASTNQTSMYLCASSFAGRLNNPVAEQYFGPGTRLTVT.

With regard to this clone: Other DNA sequences in the same sample also yield this CDR3. This chain joins TRBV27 and TRBJ2-7; the D is unclear. V lost 3 bases, J lost 0 bases, and 9 bases lay in between. CDR3 length: 14 residues. The germline V gene has CDR1 MNHEY and CDR2 SMNVEV (reference sequence). As DNA, the CDR3 is TGTGCCAGCAGTTTTGGGCAGAGCTCCTACGAGCAGTACTTC. Protein sequence: CASSFGQSSYEQYF.

The chain links TRBV2 to TRBJ1-4; tentatively, D is TRBD1 (6 bases). Trimming pared 3 bases from V and 3 bases from J, leaving 14 bases between. The CDR3 sequence is 16 residues long. The V gene's germline CDR1 is SNHLY and CDR2 FYNNEI. The CDR3, as DNA: TGTGCCAGCAGTGATAGTATCCGGACAGCTAATGAAAAACTGTTTTTT. Encoded protein: CASSDSIRTANEKLFF.

CDR3 residues: CASSLGGQADTEAFF. CDR3 coding DNA: TGTGCCAGCAGTTTAGGGGGACAGGCGGACACTGAAGCTTTCTTT. The chain carries TRBV28 and TRBJ1-1; 8 bases line up with TRBD1. Germline CDR1 MDHEN, CDR2 SYDVKM. V shed 2 bases, J shed 3 bases, and the junction held 5 bases outside the gene matches. The CDR3 has 15 amino acids.

The rearrangement uses TRBV5-1 and TRBJ2-3; 10 nucleotides line up with TRBD2. Germline trimming cut 4 bases from V and 1 base from J; bases unmatched to any gene: 6. The CDR3 covers 16 residues. Germline V gene lookup returns CDR1 SGHRS and CDR2 YFSETQ. The CDR3 nucleotides read TGCGCCAGCAGCATGGAGCGGGGGGGCGGCACAGATACGCAGTATTTT. Translated: CASSMERGGGTDTQYF. The whole variable domain, filled in from reference TRBV5-1 and TRBJ2-3, reads KAGVTQTPRYLIKTRGQQVTLSCSPISGHRSVSWYQQTPGQGLQFLFEYFSETQRNKGNFPGRFSGRQFSNSRSEMNVSTLELGDSALYLCASSMERGGGTDTQYFGPGTRLTVL.

The sample holds one count of this clone. The chain carries TRBV4-1 and TRBJ1-2, with a weak D call TRBD1 (6 bases). Looked up from germline, CDR1 is MGHRA and CDR2 is YSYEKL. V gave up 4 bases and J gave up 2 bases, with 20 bases separating them. CDR3 length: 17 residues. The CDR3 sequence is CASSPGTRTATNYGYTF. CDR3 nucleotide sequence: TGCGCCAGCAGCCCTGGGACCAGGACAGCTACAAACTATGGCTACACCTTC.